The 26 T cell receptor beta chains presented below share a single source sample, sequenced in a study of radiotherapy plus CTLA-4 blockade in lung cancer. Assay used: immunoSEQ multiplex PCR; TCRdb lists only in-frame clones, some missing. The top ten hold roughly 5.2% of the sample, which has 100,000 to 150,000 clones, approximately 80% seen once. This specimen consisted of peripheral blood, obtained from a patient treated with radiotherapy plus ipilimumab. These receptors were collected from a human donor with non-small cell lung cancer who had a partial response to radiotherapy plus ipilimumab.

V and J are TRBV30 and TRBJ1-1; unclear D gene. Trimming left V 3 bases short and J 3 bases short, with 8 bases between. This CDR3 has 12 residues. From germline, CDR1 is GTSNPN and CDR2 SVGIG (reference sequence). CDR3 coding DNA: TGTGCCTGGAGCCCCAGTTACACTGAAGCTTTCTTT. Its translation: CAWSPSYTEAFF.

The chain joins TRBV6-6 to TRBJ2-2, with 10 bases identical to TRBD1. The V gene end was trimmed by 7 bases and the J gene end by 4 bases; junction bases not matched to a gene: 6. The CDR3 runs 15 residues. From germline, CDR1 is MNHNY and CDR2 SVGAGI (reference sequence). As DNA, the CDR3 is TGTGCCAGCAAAGGGGGACAGGGGTCCACCGGGGAGCTGTTTTTT. It is translated as CASKGGQGSTGELFF.

The chain couples TRBV25-1 to TRBJ1-4; 7 nucleotides line up with TRBD1. Germline CDR1 and CDR2: MGHDK and SYGVNS. The CDR3 runs 15 residues. J gave up 0 bases and V 4 bases, and 2 bases lay outside the gene matches. The CDR3 region is CASSVQGATNEKLFF. The CDR3 DNA reads TGTGCCAGCAGTGTCCAGGGGGCAACTAATGAAAAACTGTTTTTT.

By share, this clone ranks as medium-sized. This chain joins TRBV7-2 and TRBJ2-2, with TRBD2 matching over 8 bases. The CDR3 contains 16 residues. With V trimmed by 6 bases and J by 5 bases, 11 bases remained unmatched. Germline loops: CDR1 SGHTA, CDR2 FQGNSA. In nucleotides, the CDR3 is TGTGCCAGCAGACCCACCAGCGGGAGTGGGACCGGGGAGCTGTTTTTT. This sequence encodes CASRPTSGSGTGELFF.

The V call is TRBV9, the J call TRBJ1-1; possible D gene TRBD1, 6 bases. The CDR3 extends over 14 amino acids. Trimming removed 4 bases at V and 0 bases at J, with 10 bases between. CDR1 is SGDLS and CDR2 is YYNGEE in the germline V gene. CDR3 protein: CASSPRTVNTEAFF. The CDR3, as DNA: TGTGCCAGCAGCCCCAGGACAGTGAACACTGAAGCTTTCTTT.

This clone was seen a few times. The chain links TRBV18 to TRBJ1-1, with D tentatively TRBD1 (6 bases). V lost 1 base and J lost 2, with 17 bases in between. This CDR3 region has 17 residues. Germline V gene lookup returns CDR1 KGHSH and CDR2 LQKENI. The CDR3 DNA reads TGTGCCAGCTCACCACGTGCAGGGGCTGGGGCTAACACTGAAGCTTTCTTT. Translating gives CASSPRAGAGANTEAFF.

V and J are TRBV25-1 and TRBJ2-5; possibly TRBD1 for D (6 bases). The length of the CDR3 is 13 residues. Germline V CDR1 and CDR2: MGHDK, SYGVNS. The V gene lost 4 bases and the J gene lost 3 bases, with 9 bases spanning the gap. CDR3 in amino acids: CASSAQGEETQYF. The CDR3 DNA reads TGTGCCAGCAGTGCACAGGGTGAAGAGACCCAGTACTTC.

V and J are TRBV11-3 and TRBJ2-1, with unresolved D. Trimming stripped 1 base from V and 0 bases from J, with 7 bases between. Germline V lookup: CDR1 SGHNT, CDR2 YENEEA. This CDR3 has 15 residues. DNA for the CDR3: TGTGCCAGCAGCTTAGTTCCAGGCTCCTACAATGAGCAGTTCTTC. Protein sequence: CASSLVPGSYNEQFF.

The chain recombines TRBV18 with TRBJ2-3; D is perhaps TRBD2 (5 bases). The V end was cut by 4 bases, the J end by 2 bases, with 7 bases between. Germline V lookup: CDR1 KGHSH, CDR2 LQKENI. There are 13 residues in the CDR3. The CDR3 loop is CASSRDYTDTQYF. The CDR3 DNA sequence: TGTGCCAGCTCACGTGACTACACAGATACGCAGTATTTT.

The sample holds a few counts of this clone. The chain is built from TRBV11-2 and TRBJ2-3; no clear D. Germline CDR1 is SGHAT and CDR2 is FQNNGV. Trimming took off 5 bases at V and 9 bases at J, with 9 bases between the two ends. The CDR3 runs to 11 residues. The DNA for the CDR3 is TGTGCCAGCAGCCCCAGTTACACGCAGTATTTT. This sequence encodes CASSPSYTQYF.

This rearrangement joins TRBV4-2 to TRBJ2-1; 13 bases agree with TRBD2. The germline CDR1 and CDR2 sequences are LGHNA and YNFKEQ. After removal of 3 bases from V and 4 bases from J, the junction contained 6 bases not matched to a gene. The CDR3 has 17 residues. CDR3 coding DNA: TGTGCCAGCAGCCAGCTACTAGCGGGAGGGGTTTACAATGAGCAGTTCTTC. Protein: CASSQLLAGGVYNEQFF.

The genes are TRBV20-1 and TRBJ1-2; D unresolved. V was shortened by 6 bases and J by 5 bases, with 10 bases between the two germline ends. The V gene's germline CDR1 is DFQATT and CDR2 SNEGSKA (reference sequence). The CDR3 spans 11 residues. The chain's CDR3 is CSAVLRYGYTF. The CDR3, as DNA: TGCAGTGCCGTCCTGAGGTATGGCTACACCTTC.

This chain joins TRBV5-6 and TRBJ2-3, with TRBD1 as a possible D gene (6 bases). V was clipped by 4 bases and J by 6 bases, with 12 bases between them. CDR1 SGHDT and CDR2 YYEEEE come from the germline V gene. CDR3 length equals 13 residues. As DNA, the CDR3 is TGTGCCAGCAGCCAGGGGTGGGGGGATACGCAGTATTTT. Protein product: CASSQGWGDTQYF.

The chain joins TRBV4-1 to TRBJ1-2; D is unresolved. Germline V gene sequence: CDR1 MGHRA, CDR2 YSYEKL. The ends were cut back, 3 bases at V and 8 bases at J, with 16 bases in the middle. The CDR3 extends over 14 amino acids. CDR3 loop: CASSQSEERQGYTF. CDR3 bases: TGCGCCAGCAGCCAGTCGGAGGAACGGCAAGGCTACACCTTC.

The chain couples TRBV5-4 to TRBJ2-2; 9 bases line up with TRBD1. Germline V lookup: CDR1 SGHNT, CDR2 YYREEE (reference sequence). V gave up 3 bases and J gave up 6 bases; unmatched junction bases: 6. The length of the CDR3 is 15 residues. The CDR3 nucleotides are TGTGCCAGCAGCTCACCCGACAGGGGGTCCGGGGAGCTGTTTTTT. Translation gives CASSSPDRGSGELFF.

Regarding this clone: This may come from a read error, since a much larger clone is one base off. V usage is TRBV7-2 and J usage is TRBJ1-3; D perhaps matches TRBD1 (6 bases). Germline CDR1 SGHTA, CDR2 FQGNSA. The CDR3 is made up of 14 amino acids. Trimming left V 3 bases short and J 0 bases short, with 6 bases between. The CDR3 spells CASSLTGSGNTIYF. CDR3 in DNA: TGTGCCAGCAGCTTGACAGGCTCTGGAAACACCATATATTTT.

The genes are TRBV6-4 and TRBJ2-3; 7 bases align to TRBD2. The length of the CDR3 is 17 residues. CDR1 is MRHNA and CDR2 is SNTAGT in the germline V gene. Losses at the gene ends were 0 bases for V and 1 base for J; bases not matched to a gene: 7. The CDR3 nucleotides are TGTGCCAGCAGTGACTCGATGGCTAGCGGTGGCACAGATACGCAGTATTTT. It encodes CASSDSMASGGTDTQYF.

The chain recombines TRBV5-1 with TRBJ1-1; D is perhaps TRBD1 (5 bases). CDR3 length: 15 amino acids. The germline V gene encodes CDR1 SGHRS and CDR2 YFSETQ. V gave up 5 bases and J gave up 1 base, with 15 bases separating them. This CDR3 reads CASRLPVDRNTEAFF. CDR3 DNA sequence: TGCGCCAGCAGGTTACCCGTCGACAGGAACACTGAAGCTTTCTTT.

This sequence joins TRBV7-8 and TRBJ1-5, with TRBD1 as a possible D gene (5 bases). Trimming took off 0 bases at V and 11 bases at J, with 17 bases between the two ends. Germline V gene data show CDR1 as SGHVS and CDR2 as FQNEAQ. The CDR3 is 15 residues long. As DNA, the CDR3 is TGTGCCAGCAGCTTAGCGCCTGAGCTACAAGGGGCCCAGCATTTT. It yields the protein CASSLAPELQGAQHF. Complete variable domain (other parts from reference TRBV7-8 and TRBJ1-5): GAGVSQSPRYKVAKRGQDVALRCDPISGHVSLFWYQQALGQGPEFLTYFQNEAQLDKSGLPSDRFFAERPEGSVSTLKIQRTQQEDSAVYLCASSLAPELQGAQHFGDGTRLSIL.

In this sample, this clone turned up a few times. This chain uses TRBV28 with TRBJ1-2; D perhaps matches TRBD1 (5 bases). CDR1 is MDHEN, CDR2 SYDVKM, per germline. The CDR3 runs 14 residues. Deletions cut 1 base from V and 4 bases from J, with 10 bases between. DNA of the CDR3: TGTGCCAGCAGTTTATCCCCGGGGGTCTATGGCTACACCTTC. Amino acids: CASSLSPGVYGYTF.

This chain links TRBV19 with TRBJ2-1; D might be TRBD1 (7 bases). Per germline, CDR1 LNHDA and CDR2 SQIVND (reference sequence). This CDR3 region has 20 residues. Trimming cost V 0 bases and J 7 bases, with 28 bases left between them. The CDR3 DNA is TGTGCCAGTAGTATAGATCAGAGGGGGCAGGCCATTGAGGCGGGGAATGAGCAGTTCTTC. It specifies CASSIDQRGQAIEAGNEQFF.

This chain connects TRBV27 to TRBJ2-5; no firm D call. Between the trimmed V and J ends, which lost 6 bases and 1 base, there was a span of 12 bases. The CDR3 is 14 residues long. CDR1 and CDR2 (germline): MNHEY, SMNVEV (reference sequence). The CDR3 protein is CASSGFGSQETQYF. The DNA of the CDR3 is TGTGCCAGCAGCGGGTTTGGCTCCCAAGAGACCCAGTACTTC.

J is TRBJ2-2 and V is TRBV5-4; D may be TRBD2 (7 bases). Trimming stripped 3 bases from V and 4 bases from J, with 16 bases between. This CDR3 has 16 residues. Germline CDR1 reads SGHNT; CDR2 reads YYREEE (reference sequence). The chain's CDR3 is CASSSEGGRGTGELFF. The DNA for the CDR3 is TGTGCCAGCAGCTCCGAGGGGGGGAGAGGCACCGGGGAGCTGTTTTTT.

V usage is TRBV7-9 and J usage is TRBJ2-3, with D maybe TRBD2 (6 bases). Trimming took 4 bases from V and 2 from J, leaving 10 bases between them. This CDR3 spans 14 amino acids. Looked up from germline, CDR1 is SEHNR and CDR2 is FQNEAQ (reference sequence). CDR3 sequence (DNA): TGTGCCAGCAGCTCGACTAGTTTCACAGATACGCAGTATTTT. This codes for CASSSTSFTDTQYF.

The chain joins TRBV30 to TRBJ1-5; D not certain. Germline CDR1 GTSNPN, CDR2 SVGIG (reference sequence). V was clipped by 0 bases and J by 6 bases, with 12 bases between them. This CDR3 contains 14 residues. The CDR3 nucleotides are TGTGCCTGGAGTGTAGCTTCGCAGGCTCAGCCCCAGCATTTT. Residues: CAWSVASQAQPQHF.

This chain uses TRBV6-1 with TRBJ1-2, with 8 bases fitting TRBD1. The junction had 2 bases not matched to a gene; V was cut back by 5 bases and J by 3 bases. This CDR3 has 13 amino acids. Germline V gives CDR1 MNHNS, CDR2 SASEGT. The CDR3 is CASSPDRDYGYTF. CDR3 in DNA: TGTGCCAGCAGTCCGGACAGGGACTATGGCTACACCTTC.